This TCR beta chain was captured by sequencing in a study of blood T cell repertoires in COVID-19. The wider study: Sources were T cells, B-cell-depleted T cells, or PBMCs; the material itself was cDNA or gDNA.

Clones were read by immunoSEQ multiplex PCR, and TCRdb kept only the in-frame ones, dropping some. The sample consists of over 85,000 clones, 86% of them appearing once. Germline V gene data show CDR1 as LNHDA and CDR2 as SQIVND (reference sequence). The CDR3 consists of 10 residues. The chain carries TRBV19 and TRBJ1-2; no clear D gene. The clonotype originates from a man aged 55 to 69 with acute or convalescent COVID-19. Sequencing was carried out using peripheral blood. The CDR3 DNA reads as TGTGCAACTTATAACTATGGCTACACCTTC. Translated, it gives CATYNYGYTF. The whole variable domain, remainder taken from reference TRBV19 and TRBJ1-2, is DGGITQSPKYLFRKEGQNVTLSCEQNLNHDAMYWYRQDPGQGLRLIYYSQIVNDFQKGDIAEGYSVSREKKESFPLTVTSAQKNPTAFYLCATYNYGYTFGSGTRLTVV.